This is a list of T cell receptor beta chains from one sample in a study of CD8 T cells in ankylosing spondylitis. MiXCR, run by TCRdb on the 5' RACE reads, gives a single entry per CDR3 protein. Here the sample spans 470,000 or so distinct CDR3 sequences, 25% to 30% being singletons. Specimen: blood, either unsorted or a sorted T cell fraction (not recorded which). These receptors were collected from a male donor with ankylosing spondylitis. Both conserved end residues are part of each CDR3. D genes are given only for firm matches. Clone size is stated in some rows and not others, as once, few, many or a class when expanded.

size: few; V: TRBV7-9; D: .; J: TRBJ2-1; CDR3: CASSLALPASYNEQFF; DNA: TGTGCCAGCAGCTTAGCGCTCCCTGCCTCCTACAATGAGCAGTTCTTC
size: many; V: TRBV29-1; D: .; J: TRBJ1-1; CDR3: CSVQTGMNTEAFF; DNA: TGCAGCGTTCAGACGGGCATGAACACTGAAGCTTTCTTT
size: .; V: TRBV15; D: .; J: TRBJ2-4; CDR3: CATSRDPASLTKNIQYF; DNA: TGTGCCACCAGCAGAGATCCGGCTAGCTTGACCAAAAACATTCAGTACTTC
size: .; V: TRBV4-2; D: .; J: TRBJ2-1; CDR3: CASSQETYSEQFF; DNA: TGTGCCAGCAGCCAAGAAACCTACAGTGAGCAGTTCTTC
size: .; V: TRBV4-1; D: TRBD1; J: TRBJ2-1; CDR3: CASSQRQGTSYNEQFF; DNA: TGCGCCAGCAGCCAAAGACAGGGGACCTCCTACAATGAGCAGTTCTTC
size: .; V: TRBV24-1; D: .; J: TRBJ2-2; CDR3: CATSDPAANTGELFF; DNA: TGTGCCACCAGTGATCCAGCCGCGAACACCGGGGAGCTGTTTTTT
size: .; V: TRBV20-1; D: .; J: TRBJ1-5; CDR3: CSAWPRAGQPQHF; DNA: TGCAGTGCCTGGCCCAGGGCCGGACAGCCCCAGCATTTT
size: few; V: TRBV7-2; D: .; J: TRBJ1-2; CDR3: CASSLWGSGYGYTF; DNA: TGTGCCAGCAGCTTATGGGGTTCAGGCTATGGCTACACCTTC
size: few; V: TRBV2; D: .; J: TRBJ1-2; CDR3: CASSLGFGYTF; DNA: TGTGCCAGCAGTCTCGGATTCGGCTACACCTTC
size: .; V: TRBV5-1; D: .; J: TRBJ2-7; CDR3: CASSLRVGNYEQYF; DNA: TGCGCCAGCAGCTTGAGAGTAGGAAACTACGAGCAGTACTTC
size: .; V: TRBV11-3; D: .; J: TRBJ2-1; CDR3: CASSLVTSSTEQFF; DNA: TGTGCCAGCAGCTTAGTGACTTCATCCACCGAGCAGTTCTTC
size: .; V: TRBV4-1; D: .; J: TRBJ2-5; CDR3: CASSQGKDTQETQYF; DNA: TGCGCCAGCAGCCAAGGAAAGGACACCCAAGAGACCCAGTACTTC
size: few; V: TRBV24-1; D: TRBD1; J: TRBJ2-5; CDR3: CATSDLRSGQGVGGETQYF; DNA: TGTGCCACCAGTGATTTGCGGTCCGGACAGGGGGTCGGCGGGGAGACCCAGTACTTC
size: .; V: TRBV5-4; D: TRBD2; J: TRBJ2-1; CDR3: CASSLEAGVFDEQFF; DNA: TGTGCCAGCAGCTTGGAAGCGGGAGTTTTCGATGAGCAGTTCTTC
size: few; V: TRBV5-1; D: .; J: TRBJ2-5; CDR3: CASSLTDTLQETQYF; DNA: TGCGCCAGCAGCTTAACCGACACTCTGCAAGAGACCCAGTACTTC
size: few; V: TRBV29-1; D: .; J: TRBJ1-4; CDR3: CSVRTTNEKLFF; DNA: TGCAGCGTTCGCACAACTAATGAAAAACTGTTTTTT
size: .; V: TRBV5-6; D: TRBD1; J: TRBJ1-1; CDR3: CASSSDRGRAFF; DNA: TGTGCCAGCAGTTCGGACAGGGGGCGAGCTTTCTTT
size: few; V: TRBV11-2; D: TRBD2; J: TRBJ2-3; CDR3: CASRPPFSGTTSTDTQYF; DNA: TGTGCCAGCAGACCTCCATTCTCCGGGACTACCAGCACAGATACGCAGTATTTT
size: few; V: TRBV6-5; D: .; J: TRBJ2-1; CDR3: CASSLDSYGYNEQFF; DNA: TGTGCCAGCAGTTTGGACTCCTACGGATATAATGAGCAGTTCTTC
size: .; V: TRBV25-1; D: TRBD1; J: TRBJ1-2; CDR3: CASSERGQGNNGYTF; DNA: TGTGCCAGCAGTGAACGGGGACAGGGGAATAATGGCTACACCTTC
size: few; V: TRBV6-2/TRBV6-3; D: .; J: TRBJ1-5; CDR3: CASNLHAVNEGAQHF; DNA: TGTGCCAGTAACCTTCACGCGGTAAACGAGGGAGCCCAGCATTTT
size: .; V: TRBV29-1; D: .; J: TRBJ1-1; CDR3: CSVVGTPNTEAFF; DNA: TGCAGCGTTGTAGGGACACCGAACACTGAAGCTTTCTTT
size: few; V: TRBV20-1; D: .; J: TRBJ1-2; CDR3: CSARDDPGGGSGYTF; DNA: TGCAGTGCTAGAGATGACCCCGGGGGCGGATCTGGCTACACCTTC
size: few; V: TRBV24-1; D: TRBD1; J: TRBJ2-3; CDR3: CATRATGSTDTQYF; DNA: TGTGCCACCAGGGCGACAGGGAGCACAGATACGCAGTATTTT
size: .; V: TRBV5-1; D: TRBD2; J: TRBJ2-1; CDR3: CASSSSQGAGVYNEQFF; DNA: TGCGCCAGCAGCTCCTCCCAGGGAGCGGGAGTCTACAATGAGCAGTTCTTC
size: .; V: TRBV5-1; D: .; J: TRBJ2-7; CDR3: CASSNRDGPYEQYF; DNA: TGCGCCAGCAGCAATCGGGACGGCCCCTACGAGCAGTACTTC
size: .; V: TRBV5-1; D: TRBD1; J: TRBJ1-1; CDR3: CASSLRQGTSTEAFF; DNA: TGCGCCAGCAGCCTAAGACAGGGCACCAGCACTGAAGCTTTCTTT
size: .; V: TRBV29-1; D: .; J: TRBJ1-1; CDR3: CSVEQQGRNTEAFF; DNA: TGCAGCGTTGAACAACAGGGAAGGAACACTGAAGCTTTCTTT
size: once; V: TRBV5-1; D: TRBD2; J: TRBJ2-5; CDR3: CASSAQLAGGSETQYF; DNA: TGCGCCAGCAGCGCCCAACTAGCGGGAGGCTCGGAGACCCAGTACTTC
size: .; V: TRBV11-2; D: TRBD2; J: TRBJ2-3; CDR3: CASSPTHGADIAGRFGDTQYF; DNA: TGTGCCAGCAGCCCTACTCACGGAGCCGATATAGCGGGACGGTTTGGGGATACGCAGTATTTT
size: .; V: TRBV3-1; D: .; J: TRBJ2-4; CDR3: CASSPRTLAKNIQYF; DNA: TGTGCCAGCAGCCCTAGGACTCTAGCCAAAAACATTCAGTACTTC
size: few; V: TRBV3-1; D: .; J: TRBJ1-4; CDR3: CASSPGQGGEKLFF; DNA: TGTGCCAGCAGCCCGGGGCAGGGTGGCGAAAAACTGTTTTTT
size: .; V: TRBV3-1; D: TRBD1; J: TRBJ1-6; CDR3: CASSQPGQYNSPLHF; DNA: TGTGCCAGCAGCCAACCGGGACAGTATAATTCACCCCTCCACTTT
size: few; V: TRBV10-3; D: .; J: TRBJ2-5; CDR3: CAISESMAVQETQYF; DNA: TGTGCCATCAGTGAGTCGATGGCAGTCCAAGAGACCCAGTACTTC
size: few; V: TRBV14; D: TRBD1; J: TRBJ2-1; CDR3: CASSRRDSLYKQFF; DNA: TGTGCCAGCAGTCGTCGGGACAGTCTCTACAAGCAGTTCTTC
size: few; V: TRBV12-3/TRBV12-4; D: .; J: TRBJ1-5; CDR3: CASTTTGRPQHF; DNA: TGTGCCAGTACGACTACAGGGAGGCCCCAGCATTTT
size: .; V: TRBV27; D: TRBD1; J: TRBJ1-4; CDR3: CASKGATNEKLFF; DNA: TGTGCCAGCAAGGGGGCTACTAATGAAAAACTGTTTTTT
size: .; V: TRBV27; D: TRBD2; J: TRBJ2-1; CDR3: CASSLGAGVHHEQFF; DNA: TGTGCCAGCAGTTTAGGGGCGGGAGTGCACCATGAGCAGTTCTTC
size: .; V: TRBV10-3; D: .; J: TRBJ2-7; CDR3: CAITPAEGSGYEQYF; DNA: TGTGCCATCACGCCGGCCGAGGGTTCGGGCTACGAGCAGTACTTC
size: .; V: TRBV20-1; D: TRBD2; J: TRBJ2-2; CDR3: CSARDSRPGLVFGELFF; DNA: TGCAGTGCTAGGGATTCGCGTCCGGGACTAGTATTCGGGGAGCTGTTTTTT
size: .; V: TRBV28; D: .; J: TRBJ2-7; CDR3: CASNQPGSYEQYF; DNA: TGTGCCAGCAATCAACCGGGATCCTACGAGCAGTACTTC
size: .; V: TRBV7-2; D: TRBD2; J: TRBJ2-7; CDR3: CASSPRTSGFYEQYF; DNA: TGTGCCAGCAGCCCCAGGACTAGCGGCTTCTACGAGCAGTACTTC
size: few; V: TRBV5-6; D: .; J: TRBJ1-3; CDR3: CASSLGGGPFSGNTIYF; DNA: TGTGCCAGCAGCTTGGGAGGAGGGCCGTTCTCTGGAAACACCATATATTTT
size: .; V: TRBV5-1; D: TRBD2; J: TRBJ2-1; CDR3: CASSGWGGSSYNEQFF; DNA: TGCGCCAGCAGCGGTTGGGGCGGGAGCTCCTACAATGAGCAGTTCTTC
size: many; V: TRBV20-1; D: .; J: TRBJ1-1; CDR3: CSASGFGRMNTEAFF; DNA: TGCAGTGCTAGCGGGTTCGGCAGGATGAACACTGAAGCTTTCTTT
size: few; V: TRBV9; D: TRBD1; J: TRBJ1-1; CDR3: CASSVEGALAEAFF; DNA: TGTGCCAGCAGCGTAGAGGGGGCATTGGCTGAAGCTTTCTTT
size: .; V: TRBV20-1; D: .; J: TRBJ1-6; CDR3: CSARPSNSPLHF; DNA: TGCAGTGCTAGGCCCTCGAATTCACCCCTCCACTTT
size: .; V: TRBV11-2; D: TRBD1; J: TRBJ1-3; CDR3: CASSLALGGGGNTIYF; DNA: TGTGCCAGCAGCTTGGCCCTCGGAGGGGGCGGAAACACCATATATTTT
size: .; V: TRBV9; D: .; J: TRBJ1-5; CDR3: CASSVTFGAGQPQHF; DNA: TGTGCCAGCAGCGTAACCTTCGGGGCGGGCCAGCCCCAGCATTTT
size: .; V: TRBV4-2; D: TRBD1; J: TRBJ1-1; CDR3: CASSFGQGRGGTEAFF; DNA: TGTGCCAGCAGCTTCGGACAGGGGAGGGGAGGCACTGAAGCTTTCTTT
size: few; V: TRBV15; D: .; J: TRBJ1-5; CDR3: CATSRDRQGFYQPQHF; DNA: TGTGCCACCAGCAGAGATCGCCAGGGTTTCTATCAGCCCCAGCATTTT